The next 27 T cell receptor beta chains were all read from a single sample in a study of cytomegalovirus exposure and HLA in healthy donors (dated by TCRdb to the late 2010s). Receptor libraries were prepared by the immunoSEQ multiplex PCR assay. A mixture of 60 forward primers for TCR Vbeta segments and 13 reverse primers for TCR Jbeta segments was used in the multiplex PCR. Not all clones reach the TCRdb copy of this immuneACCESS table, which keeps in-frame sequences only. Checked studies attribute under half of the gap to unresolved V genes and leave the rest unexplained. This sample is represented by some 130,000 clones; around 77% of them were singletons. 4.2% of the sample is held by the ten biggest clonotypes. The sample consisted of PBMCs. The receptors originated from a male donor in good health and CMV-seropositive.

This clone was observed a handful of times. The chain uses TRBV9 and TRBJ1-2; 8 nucleotides line up with TRBD1. After removal of 5 bases from V and 8 bases from J, the junction contained 11 bases not matched to a gene. There are 14 residues in the CDR3. CDR1 is SGDLS, CDR2 YYNGEE, per germline. CDR3 DNA: TGTGCCAGCAGGGGGACAGGTGGAGAGCGCGGCTACACCTTC. Encoded protein: CASRGTGGERGYTF.

V and J are TRBV10-1 and TRBJ1-1; D is unresolved. V was pared by 6 bases and J by 4 bases, with 15 bases between. Germline V gene sequence: CDR1 WNHNN, CDR2 SYGVQD (reference sequence). The CDR3 contains 14 residues. As DNA, the CDR3 is TGCGCCAGCAGCGAGGATTGCGCGGCCACTGAAGCTTTCTTT. It yields the protein CASSEDCAATEAFF.

The chain links TRBV5-1 to TRBJ2-5; TRBD2 aligns across 11 bases. After removal of 4 bases from V and 5 bases from J, the junction contained 4 bases not matched to a gene. Per germline, CDR1 SGHRS and CDR2 YFSETQ. This CDR3 region has 14 residues. The CDR3 DNA follows: TGCGCCAGCAGCCTAAGGACTAGCGGGGAGACCCAGTACTTC. Amino acid sequence: CASSLRTSGETQYF.

The J gene is TRBJ1-4, the V gene TRBV15, with TRBD1 matching 8 bases. This CDR3 is built from 18 residues. The germline V gene has CDR1 LNHNV and CDR2 YYDKDF (reference sequence). V shed 3 bases, J shed 1 base, and the junction held 10 bases outside the gene matches. The CDR3 loop is CATSRTGQGRGTNEKLFF. The DNA of the CDR3 is TGTGCCACCAGCAGGACCGGACAGGGAAGAGGAACTAATGAAAAACTGTTTTTT. The entire variable domain, with the rest obtained from reference TRBV15 and TRBJ1-4, is as follows: DAMVIQNPRYQVTQFGKPVTLSCSQTLNHNVMYWYQQKSSQAPKLLFHYYDKDFNNEADTPDNFQSRRPNTSFCFLDIRSPGLGDTAMYLCATSRTGQGRGTNEKLFFGSGTQLSVL.

This clone was observed a handful of times. The genes are TRBV6-6 and TRBJ1-5; the D is unclear. V lost 5 bases and J lost 0, with 8 bases in between. The CDR3 runs to 14 residues. From germline, CDR1 is MNHNY and CDR2 SVGAGI (reference sequence). CDR3 DNA sequence: TGTGCCAGCAGTCAGCCAGGTAGCAATCAGCCCCAGCATTTT. Its translation: CASSQPGSNQPQHF.

This clone appeared a single time. The CDR3 coding sequence is TGTGCCAGCAGTTTCCCCATCCGCTGGGGAGGCCCTTCCTACGAGCAGTACTTC. Its translation is CASSFPIRWGGPSYEQYF. The rearrangement uses TRBV28 and TRBJ2-5; tentative D call: TRBD2 (6 bases). Judging by the DNA end, TRBJ2-7 fits better; the J call may be wrong. The CDR3 has 18 amino acids. The V gene's germline CDR1 is MDHEN and CDR2 SYDVKM.

The chain recombines TRBV27 with TRBJ2-1; 7 nucleotides agree with TRBD2. The ends lost 5 bases at V and 7 bases at J; junction bases unmatched: 14. There are 16 residues in the CDR3. Germline values: CDR1 MNHEY, CDR2 SMNVEV (reference sequence). CDR3 sequence: CASSPLGREGRNEQFF. The CDR3, as DNA: TGTGCCAGCAGTCCCCTAGGGAGGGAGGGCCGTAATGAGCAGTTCTTC.

This chain links TRBV2 with TRBJ2-5; D unresolved. Trimming cost V 4 bases and J 5 bases, with 8 bases left between them. The CDR3 is 12 residues long. The germline CDR1 and CDR2 sequences are SNHLY and FYNNEI. CDR3 in DNA: TGTGCCAGCAGTGGGCCCTTGGAGACCCAGTACTTC. Protein sequence: CASSGPLETQYF.

This sequence joins TRBV28 and TRBJ1-5, with D unresolved. CDR1 is MDHEN, CDR2 SYDVKM, per germline. V shed 10 bases and J shed 0 bases, with 10 bases lying between them. CDR3 length equals 13 residues. CDR3 sequence (DNA): TGTGCCACCAGAAATTATAGCAATCAGCCCCAGCATTTT. Amino acid sequence: CATRNYSNQPQHF.

The chain combines TRBV10-3 with TRBJ1-5; D perhaps matches TRBD1 (6 bases). CDR1 ENHRY and CDR2 SYGVKD come from the germline V gene. Trimming left V 0 bases short and J 6 bases short, with 6 bases between. The CDR3 totals 13 residues. The CDR3 here is CAISESTGQPQHF. The CDR3, as DNA: TGTGCCATCAGTGAGTCGACAGGTCAGCCCCAGCATTTT.

The rearrangement uses TRBV6-1 and TRBJ1-1; D may be TRBD1 (6 bases). Germline values: CDR1 MNHNS, CDR2 SASEGT. The CDR3 length is 15 residues. V lost 7 bases to trimming and J lost 1 base, with 16 bases between them. CDR3 in amino acids: CASMAGVSANTEAFF. CDR3 sequence (DNA): TGTGCCAGCATGGCAGGGGTGAGTGCGAACACTGAAGCTTTCTTT.

This clone showed up just a few times. The junction differs from germline at one of its ends, possibly a read error. The rearrangement links TRBV9 to TRBJ2-6, with 14 positions matching TRBD2. CDR1 and CDR2 from the germline V gene are SGDLS and YYNGEE. The CDR3 runs to 18 residues. CDR3 DNA sequence: TGTGCCAGCAGCGGGGGACTAGCGGGAGTCCCTGGGGCCAACGGCCTGACTTTC. Translation: CASSGGLAGVPGANGLTF.

This chain links TRBV14 with TRBJ2-2; maybe TRBD2 (5 bases). The ends were cut back, 0 bases at V and 6 bases at J, with 8 bases in the middle. CDR1 is SGHDN and CDR2 is FVKESK in the germline V gene. The CDR3 covers 14 residues. This CDR3 reads CASSQDWGAGELFF. The CDR3 nucleotides read TGTGCCAGCAGCCAAGATTGGGGAGCCGGGGAGCTGTTTTTT.

The V call is TRBV28, the J call TRBJ1-4; D not certain. Trimming took 8 bases from V and 7 from J, leaving 17 bases between them. The CDR3 spans 14 residues. CDR1 is MDHEN and CDR2 is SYDVKM in the germline V gene. The CDR3 region is CASGSERSSEKLFF. The CDR3 DNA sequence: TGTGCCAGCGGCTCGGAACGGTCTAGTGAAAAACTGTTTTTT.

This chain uses TRBV7-2 with TRBJ2-5, with 12 bases identical to TRBD1. This CDR3 comprises 14 residues. Germline V CDR1 and CDR2: SGHTA, FQGNSA. V gave up 4 bases and J gave up 5 bases; unmatched junction bases: 2. The CDR3 DNA follows: TGTGCCAGCAGCTCGGGACAGGGGGCGGAGACCCAGTACTTC. The encoded protein is CASSSGQGAETQYF.

This clone was seen more than once but under ten times. V and J are TRBV6-1 and TRBJ1-2; the match to TRBD1 covers 7 bases. Trimming cost V 5 bases and J 7 bases; bases outside gene matches: 4. Germline V gene lookup returns CDR1 MNHNS and CDR2 SASEGT. The CDR3 runs to 12 residues. The CDR3 region has the DNA TGTGCCAGCAGTCCTACAGGGGTTGGCTACACCTTC. It codes for CASSPTGVGYTF.

The CDR3 loop is CASSPGGGPDTQYF. CDR3 nucleotides: TGCGCCAGCAGCCCCGGGGGGGGGCCCGATACGCAGTATTTT. The rearrangement links TRBV5-1 to TRBJ2-3; 8 nucleotides align to TRBD2. V shed 4 bases and J 6 bases; nucleotides not matched to a gene: 7. The germline CDR1 and CDR2 sequences are SGHRS and YFSETQ. This CDR3 is 14 amino acids long.

V is TRBV2 and J is TRBJ1-2; D remains ambiguous. Trimming cost V 8 bases and J 5 bases, with 18 bases left between them. CDR3 length: 14 amino acids. Germline values: CDR1 SNHLY, CDR2 FYNNEI. The CDR3, as DNA: TGTGCCAGCTCGGTCGAGGGAATGGGGTATGGCTACACCTTC. Translated, it gives CASSVEGMGYGYTF.

This clone has just a few counts. The chain employs TRBV5-1 and TRBJ2-7, with a weak D call TRBD1 (6 bases). CDR3 length equals 14 residues. Trimming took 0 bases from V and 3 from J, leaving 10 bases between them. From germline, CDR1 is SGHRS and CDR2 YFSETQ. CDR3 nucleotides: TGCGCCAGCAGCTTGGCCGGACAGAACTACGAGCAGTACTTC. It codes for CASSLAGQNYEQYF. Full variable domain (outside the CDR3, taken from reference TRBV5-1 and TRBJ2-7): KAGVTQTPRYLIKTRGQQVTLSCSPISGHRSVSWYQQTPGQGLQFLFEYFSETQRNKGNFPGRFSGRQFSNSRSEMNVSTLELGDSALYLCASSLAGQNYEQYFGPGTRLTVT.

The chain has TRBV4-2 and TRBJ2-7; TRBD2 agrees at 9 bases. CDR3 length: 15 amino acids. CDR1 LGHNA and CDR2 YNFKEQ come from the germline V gene. With V trimmed by 1 base and J by 2 bases, 3 bases remained unmatched. Here the CDR3 DNA reads TGTGCCAGCAGCCAAGGTCTAGCGGGACCCTACGAGCAGTACTTC. Protein: CASSQGLAGPYEQYF.

The rearrangement joins TRBV6-6 to TRBJ1-1; possible D gene TRBD1, 5 bases. The CDR3 runs to 14 residues. V lost 0 bases to trimming and J lost 7 bases, with 12 bases between them. Germline CDR1 and CDR2: MNHNY and SVGAGI (reference sequence). This CDR3 reads CASSYSQGGDEAFF. The DNA of the CDR3 is TGTGCCAGCAGTTACTCGCAGGGCGGGGATGAAGCTTTCTTT.

The chain carries TRBV6-5 and TRBJ2-7, with D possibly matching TRBD2 (6 bases). Germline V gene lookup returns CDR1 MNHEY and CDR2 SVGAGI. The CDR3 runs 14 residues. The V end was cut by 8 bases, the J end by 6 bases, with 20 bases between. CDR3 DNA sequence: TGTGCCAGCGGGGAGGTGCTAGGAACGGCCGAGCAGTACTTC. It specifies CASGEVLGTAEQYF.

This clone was picked up a small number of times. The chain employs TRBV5-1 and TRBJ1-2; maybe TRBD1 (6 bases). Germline CDR1 and CDR2: SGHRS and YFSETQ. The length of the CDR3 is 15 residues. Trimming shortened V by 3 bases and J by 6 bases, and 18 bases separated the two germline ends. The DNA for the CDR3 is TGCGCCAGCAGCTGGAGCCTAGGACAGATCGATGGCTACACCTTC. It codes for CASSWSLGQIDGYTF.

This clone appeared a few times. The chain joins TRBV2 to TRBJ2-7, with 8 bases aligning to TRBD2. V shed 4 bases, J shed 6 bases, and the junction held 14 bases outside the gene matches. Germline lookup yields CDR1 SNHLY and CDR2 FYNNEI. The CDR3 contains 16 residues. The CDR3 is CASSAGRSAGGGEQYF. Written as DNA, the CDR3 is TGTGCCAGCAGTGCGGGACGGAGCGCGGGGGGTGGCGAGCAGTACTTC.

The chain links TRBV19 to TRBJ1-1, with a weak D call TRBD1 (6 bases). V dropped 0 bases and J dropped 2 bases, with 13 bases sitting between them. This CDR3 comprises 16 residues. Germline CDR1 and CDR2: LNHDA and SQIVND (reference sequence). The CDR3 DNA is TGTGCCAGTAGTATAGATACAGGGAGGGGAAACACTGAAGCTTTCTTT. Its translation is CASSIDTGRGNTEAFF.

The chain links TRBV25-1 to TRBJ2-1, with TRBD2 as a possible D gene (7 bases). The V gene's germline CDR1 is MGHDK and CDR2 SYGVNS. V gave up 8 bases and J gave up 5 bases, with 16 bases separating them. The CDR3 covers 14 residues. CDR3 nucleotide sequence: TGTGCCAGCGGGGAGGGGGGGCGCAACAATGAGCAGTTCTTC. This sequence encodes CASGEGGRNNEQFF.

The CDR3 sequence is CASSRGNSEKLFF. For the CDR3, the DNA is TGTGCCAGCAGCCGCGGGAACAGTGAGAAACTGTTTTTT. The rearrangement joins TRBV16 to TRBJ1-4; D uncertain. Germline lookup yields CDR1 KGHSY and CDR2 FQNENV. Between the trimmed V and J ends, which lost 4 bases and 11 bases, there was a span of 14 bases. CDR3 size: 13 residues.